A single T cell receptor beta chain is shown here with its context. Its antigen is not identified. The source of the sample is a study of cytomegalovirus exposure and HLA in healthy donors. PCR involved 60 Vbeta and 13 Jbeta primers. Assay used: immunoSEQ multiplex PCR; TCRdb lists only in-frame clones, some missing. In total, the table holds about 130,000 clones. The CDR3 covers 15 residues. CDR1 is SGHDN and CDR2 is FVKESK in the germline V gene. J was trimmed by 4 bases and V by 6 bases; bases with no gene match: 8. The study's findings and limits: Most subjects had HLA-A and HLA-B alleles reportedly predicted accurately by TCR beta sequences. A missense variant in DCLRE1C was later tied to TCR beta V- and J-gene trimming. Later on, analysis showed that most CMV-associated TCR beta chains appeared to be HLA-restricted.

This receptor was obtained from a woman aged 40 to 50 in good health and CMV-seropositive. The V call is TRBV14, the J call TRBJ2-2; the match to TRBD1 covers 7 bases. The sequenced sample was PBMCs. CDR3 amino acids: CASSPGTAVTGELFF. The CDR3 DNA reads TGTGCCAGCAGTCCCGGGACAGCAGTCACCGGGGAGCTGTTTTTT.